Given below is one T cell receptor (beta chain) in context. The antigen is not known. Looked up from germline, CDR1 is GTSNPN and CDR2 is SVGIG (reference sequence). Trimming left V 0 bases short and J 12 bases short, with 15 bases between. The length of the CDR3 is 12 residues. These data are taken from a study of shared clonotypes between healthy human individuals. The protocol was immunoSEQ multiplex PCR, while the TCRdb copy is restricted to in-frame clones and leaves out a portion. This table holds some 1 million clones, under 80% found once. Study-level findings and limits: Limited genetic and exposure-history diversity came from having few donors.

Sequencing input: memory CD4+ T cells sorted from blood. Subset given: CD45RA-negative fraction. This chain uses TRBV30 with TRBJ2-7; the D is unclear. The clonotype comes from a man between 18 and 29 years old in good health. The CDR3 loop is CAWSVNGVVPYF. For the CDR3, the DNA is TGTGCCTGGAGTGTAAACGGCGTAGTCCCGTACTTC. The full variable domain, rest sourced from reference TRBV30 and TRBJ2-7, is SQTIHQWPATLVQPVGSPLSLECTVEGTSNPNLYWYRQAAGRGLQLLFYSVGIGQISSEVPQNLSASRPQDRQFILSSKKLLLSDSGFYLCAWSVNGVVPYFGPGTRLTVT.